Listed below are T cell receptor beta chains from one sample, sequenced in a study of breast tumors, draining lymph nodes, adjacent tissues. TCRdb reprocessed the multiplex PCR reads via MiXCR and lists one record per CDR3 protein. The sample includes about 180,000 distinct CDR3 sequences, 30% to 35% seen only once; the top ten take 4.3%. Source material: axillary lymph node tissue. These receptors were taken from a female donor with breast cancer. Some clones in this sample may be carry-over from other donors' samples. Both conserved end residues are trimmed from each CDR3. Size is omitted from some rows. Given values are once, few, many or a class for expanded clones.

>few|TRBJ2-1|TRBV9
ASSVAGGEGGYGDEQF
>.|TRBJ1-5|TRBV12-3/TRBV12-4
ASNFVGRNQPQR
>many|TRBJ1-4|TRBV7-2
ASSLDPGGNEKLF
>many|TRBJ1-5|TRBV20-1
SAHGTFGGGNQPQH
>many|TRBJ2-7|TRBV5-6
ASSLDDYEQY
>many|TRBJ2-3|TRBV12-3/TRBV12-4
ASSSLQLLAGGTPATQY
>many|TRBJ1-4|TRBV5-6
ASSWGPTPVEKLF
>many|TRBJ1-3|TRBV5-1
ASSLAGQNSGNTIY
>many|TRBJ2-3|TRBV6-2/TRBV6-3
ASSPGQGEDTQY
>once|TRBJ1-5|TRBV15
ATNRVRGNQPQH
>many|TRBJ2-3|TRBV11-2
ASSLAADSPIGGQY
>many|TRBJ1-4|TRBV3-1
ASSPGEGGEKLF
>many|TRBJ2-2|TRBV7-8
ASSLTTGELF
>many|TRBJ1-4|TRBV27
ASSNRTGPTEKLF
>many|TRBJ2-1|TRBV7-2
ASSLGRAGSGEQF
>many|TRBJ2-2|TRBV19
ASLPSETVNTGELF
>.|TRBJ2-1|TRBV28
ASSPGTLEQF
>.|TRBJ1-4|TRBV12-5
ASGPGGGNEKLF
>many|TRBJ1-5|TRBV19
ASSIMGIPNQPQH
>many|TRBJ2-1|TRBV11-3
ASSSRTGTEQF